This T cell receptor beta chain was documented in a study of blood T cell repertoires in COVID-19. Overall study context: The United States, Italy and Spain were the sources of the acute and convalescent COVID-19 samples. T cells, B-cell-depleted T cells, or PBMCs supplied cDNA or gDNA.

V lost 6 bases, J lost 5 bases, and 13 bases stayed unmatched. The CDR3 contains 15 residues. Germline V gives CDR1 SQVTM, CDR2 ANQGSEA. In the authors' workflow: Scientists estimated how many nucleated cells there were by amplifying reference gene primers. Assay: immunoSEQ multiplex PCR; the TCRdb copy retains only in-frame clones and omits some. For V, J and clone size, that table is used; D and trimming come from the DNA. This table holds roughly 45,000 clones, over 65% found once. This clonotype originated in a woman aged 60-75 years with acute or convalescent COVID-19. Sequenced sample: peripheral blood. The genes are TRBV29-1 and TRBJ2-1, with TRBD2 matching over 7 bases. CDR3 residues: CSVRREGFPDNEQFF. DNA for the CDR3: TGCAGCGTGAGGAGGGAGGGATTCCCCGACAATGAGCAGTTCTTC.